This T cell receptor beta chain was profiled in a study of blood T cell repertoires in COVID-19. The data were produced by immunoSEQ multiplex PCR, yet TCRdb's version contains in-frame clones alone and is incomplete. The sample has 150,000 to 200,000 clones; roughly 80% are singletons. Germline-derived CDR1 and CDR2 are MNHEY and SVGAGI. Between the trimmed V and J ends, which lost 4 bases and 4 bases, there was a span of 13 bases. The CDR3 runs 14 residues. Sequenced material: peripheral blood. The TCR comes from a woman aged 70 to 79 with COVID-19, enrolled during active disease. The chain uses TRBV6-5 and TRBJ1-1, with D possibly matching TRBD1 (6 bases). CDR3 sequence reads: CASSSPGQTTEAFF. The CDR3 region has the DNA TGTGCCAGCAGTTCCCCCGGACAGACCACTGAAGCTTTCTTT.